This TCR beta chain originates from a study of neurological immune-mediated disorders. Looking at the study overall: There were about 34 multiple sclerosis patients; about 31 were relapsing-remitting and 3 were secondary progressive.

Trimming stripped 6 bases from V and 7 bases from J, with 10 bases between. Germline CDR1 reads SGHRS; CDR2 reads YFSETQ. CDR3 length: 11 amino acids. The cDNA was synthesized by 5'RACE incorporating 10-nucleotide random UMIs. TCRdb fed the 5' RACE reads into MiXCR, producing one record per CDR3 protein. The table includes about 71,000 distinct CDR3 sequences, 4.5% detected once. Study outcomes and limitations: The multiple sclerosis repertoire cluster had no clinical or MRI feature associated with it. Phylogenetic grouping assigned the repertoires of 18 of 34 multiple sclerosis patients to a single related-CDR3 cluster, representing a possible signature.

The sample holds many counts of this clonotype. Its antigen is undetermined. The receptor was isolated from a man under 40 with multiple sclerosis. This chain uses TRBV5-1 with TRBJ1-2; D not resolved. The specimen was PBMCs. CDR3 amino acids: CASMSESGYTF. The CDR3 nucleotides are TGCGCCAGCATGTCAGAAAGTGGCTACACCTTC.